Below, 24 T cell receptor beta chains from the same sample are listed, as sequenced in a study of cytomegalovirus exposure and HLA in healthy donors. The PCR employed 60 Vbeta primers together with 13 Jbeta primers. Sequencing was performed with immunoSEQ multiplex PCR; in TCRdb, only in-frame clones are kept and a portion is missing. The sample gives roughly 200,000 clones, 79% of which show up once; approximately 4% is in the top ten. The sample was PBMCs. Receptor source: a woman under 40 in good health and CMV-seropositive.

The chain carries TRBV30 and TRBJ2-1, with D possibly matching TRBD1 (5 bases). The CDR3 extends over 13 amino acids. The ends were cut back, 0 bases at V and 8 bases at J, with 11 bases in the middle. Germline V gene lookup returns CDR1 GTSNPN and CDR2 SVGIG (reference sequence). In DNA form, the CDR3 reads TGTGCCTGGAGTGTAGGCGACAGCGATGAGCAGTTCTTC. Its protein product is CAWSVGDSDEQFF.

V usage is TRBV7-8 and J usage is TRBJ2-7; 7 bases match TRBD1. The germline V gene has CDR1 SGHVS and CDR2 FQNEAQ. Unmatched junction bases numbered 19, after V lost 5 bases and J lost 6 bases. CDR3 length: 17 residues. Here the CDR3 reads CASSPRLPQGLPSEQYF. The DNA of the CDR3 is TGTGCCAGCAGCCCGCGCCTCCCACAGGGGCTCCCCTCCGAGCAGTACTTC.

V usage is TRBV6-4 and J usage is TRBJ2-3; 10 nucleotides match TRBD2. This CDR3 has 16 residues. Germline CDR1 MRHNA, CDR2 SNTAGT. V was pared by 3 bases and J by 2 bases, with 5 bases of the junction left unmatched. CDR3 sequence (DNA): TGTGCCAGCAGTGAGCTAGCGGGGGCCCCCACAGATACGCAGTATTTT. It yields the protein CASSELAGAPTDTQYF.

The count of this clone is one. The rearrangement uses TRBV18 and TRBJ2-1; TRBD1 might be the D (6 bases). V lost 3 bases and J 4 bases, leaving 13 bases between the germline ends. Germline V gene sequence: CDR1 KGHSH, CDR2 LQKENI. The length of the CDR3 is 15 residues. The CDR3 DNA reads as TGTGCCAGCTCACCTCCCGGGACACAATACAATGAGCAGTTCTTC. It yields the protein CASSPPGTQYNEQFF.

The chain links TRBV5-4 to TRBJ2-1, with 7 positions matching TRBD2. Germline assignment: CDR1 SGHNT and CDR2 YYREEE (reference sequence). This CDR3 region has 16 residues. Trimming removed 5 bases from V and 4 bases from J; junction bases left unmatched: 12. CDR3 in amino acids: CASSRGEGRGYNEQFF. CDR3 coding DNA: TGTGCCAGCAGTCGGGGGGAGGGGCGGGGATACAATGAGCAGTTCTTC.

The J gene is TRBJ2-3, the V gene TRBV10-3; perhaps TRBD2 as D (6 bases). The CDR3 runs to 15 residues. The germline CDR1 and CDR2 sequences are ENHRY and SYGVKD. V shed 0 bases and J shed 0 bases, with 7 bases lying between them. CDR3 DNA sequence: TGTGCCATCAGTGAGTCTGCGGGAAGCACAGATACGCAGTATTTT. Translation gives CAISESAGSTDTQYF.

This chain uses TRBV11-3 with TRBJ2-7; the match to TRBD1 covers 9 bases. Per germline, CDR1 SGHNT and CDR2 YENEEA. J was trimmed by 3 bases and V by 5 bases; bases with no gene match: 8. This CDR3 has 15 residues. The CDR3 protein is CASSPEDRGNYEQYF. The CDR3 nucleotides are TGTGCCAGCAGCCCAGAGGACAGGGGAAACTACGAGCAGTACTTC.

This sequence joins TRBV2 and TRBJ2-3; 8 nucleotides match TRBD2. V shed 1 base and J 1 base; nucleotides not matched to a gene: 1. CDR3 size: 15 residues. Germline V gives CDR1 SNHLY, CDR2 FYNNEI. CDR3: CASSEGAGGTDTQYF. CDR3 nucleotide sequence: TGTGCCAGCAGTGAAGGAGCGGGGGGCACAGATACGCAGTATTTT.

The chain employs TRBV30 and TRBJ2-7; TRBD1 is a possible D gene (6 bases). Germline V gives CDR1 GTSNPN, CDR2 SVGIG (reference sequence). The CDR3 is 16 amino acids. V was cut by 2 bases and J by 2 bases, with 19 bases left in between. In DNA form, the CDR3 reads TGTGCCTGGAGTCCCCAGGGGAGTGGGACGGCCTACGAGCAGTACTTC. Its translation: CAWSPQGSGTAYEQYF.

This clone was recorded a few times. The chain combines TRBV4-3 with TRBJ2-5; a weak D match, TRBD1 (6 bases). Trimming shortened V by 1 base and J by 5 bases, and 14 bases separated the two germline ends. The CDR3 consists of 15 residues. The germline V gene encodes CDR1 LGHNA and CDR2 YSLEER. The CDR3 reads CASSQGYGGAETQYF. The CDR3 DNA sequence: TGCGCCAGCAGCCAAGGATATGGGGGCGCGGAGACCCAGTACTTC.

This chain connects TRBV29-1 to TRBJ1-2; 7 bases are shared with TRBD1. The CDR3 length is 12 residues. Germline V gene data show CDR1 as SQVTM and CDR2 as ANQGSEA. With V trimmed by 5 bases and J by 5 bases, 5 bases remained unmatched. The CDR3 nucleotides are TGCAGCGTTCTAACAGGGGATTATGGCTACACCTTC. Encoded protein: CSVLTGDYGYTF. The variable domain in full, with the rest retrieved from reference TRBV29-1 and TRBJ1-2, is SAVISQKPSRDICQRGTSLTIQCQVDSQVTMMFWYRQQPGQSLTLIATANQGSEATYESGFVIDKFPISRPNLTFSTLTVSNMSPEDSSIYLCSVLTGDYGYTFGSGTRLTVV.

The V and J genes are TRBV4-1 and TRBJ1-1; no clear D gene. Trimming cost V 5 bases and J 0 bases, with 7 bases left between them. Per the germline V gene, CDR1 is MGHRA and CDR2 is YSYEKL. The CDR3 sequence is 13 residues long. CDR3 DNA sequence: TGCGCCAGCAGCGCGAATTTGAACACTGAAGCTTTCTTT. This sequence encodes CASSANLNTEAFF.

A few counts support this clone. The rearrangement links TRBV5-4 to TRBJ2-2; 10 positions match TRBD2. With V trimmed by 4 bases and J by 6 bases, 15 bases remained unmatched. Germline CDR1 reads SGHNT; CDR2 reads YYREEE (reference sequence). The CDR3 consists of 18 residues. The CDR3 loop reads CASSPPPGTSDRAGELFF. CDR3 DNA sequence: TGTGCCAGCAGCCCTCCTCCCGGGACTAGCGACAGGGCCGGGGAGCTGTTTTTT.

This chain joins TRBV6-1 and TRBJ2-7; D may be TRBD2 (5 bases). This CDR3 comprises 11 residues. Germline loops: CDR1 MNHNS, CDR2 SASEGT. The V and J ends lost 6 bases and 6 bases respectively, with 9 bases between them. CDR3 protein: CASRDSTEQYF. For the CDR3, the DNA is TGTGCCAGCAGGGACTCGACCGAGCAGTACTTC.

The rearrangement joins TRBV5-4 to TRBJ2-1, with D unclear. CDR3 size: 15 residues. Germline-derived CDR1 and CDR2 are SGHNT and YYREEE (reference sequence). Trimming pared 0 bases from V and 1 base from J, leaving 8 bases between. The CDR3 coding sequence is TGTGCCAGCAGCTTGGAGCTAGTATCCTACAATGAGCAGTTCTTC. Encoded protein: CASSLELVSYNEQFF.

The table lists this clone with a count of one. This chain joins TRBV4-3 and TRBJ1-2, with 8 bases that match TRBD1. Trimming took 1 base from V and 4 from J; bases not matched to a gene: 14. The CDR3 runs to 18 residues. Germline-derived CDR1 and CDR2 are LGHNA and YSLEER. The CDR3 DNA follows: TGCGCCAGCAGCCAAGTTGAGTCATGGCAGGGGGCTCGCTATGGCTACACCTTC. Its translation: CASSQVESWQGARYGYTF.

The chain carries TRBV7-9 and TRBJ1-5; 11 bases map to TRBD1. Germline loops: CDR1 SEHNR, CDR2 FQNEAQ (reference sequence). This CDR3 comprises 15 residues. V trimming: 6 bases; J trimming: 6 bases; junction bases outside the gene matches: 7. CDR3 loop: CASSTGTGGIQPQHF. The CDR3, as DNA: TGTGCCAGCAGTACCGGGACAGGGGGTATTCAGCCCCAGCATTTT. Full variable domain (rest looked up from reference TRBV7-9 and TRBJ1-5): DTGVSQNPRHKITKRGQNVTFRCDPISEHNRLYWYRQTLGQGPEFLTYFQNEAQLEKSRLLSDRFSAERPKGSFSTLEIQRTEQGDSAMYLCASSTGTGGIQPQHFGDGTRLSIL.

The V and J genes are TRBV9 and TRBJ2-3; perhaps TRBD2 as D (5 bases). The CDR3 runs to 14 residues. CDR1 and CDR2 (germline): SGDLS, YYNGEE. Trimming took off 4 bases at V and 4 bases at J, with 13 bases between the two ends. The CDR3 loop is CASSLTRVPDTQYF. The CDR3, as DNA: TGTGCCAGCAGCTTAACGAGGGTACCAGATACGCAGTATTTT.

The rearrangement uses TRBV6-4 and TRBJ2-5, with a possible D match to TRBD2 (6 bases). The V end lost 3 bases, the J end lost 5 bases, and 16 bases lay between the germline ends. The germline CDR1 and CDR2 sequences are MRHNA and SNTAGT. The length of the CDR3 is 15 residues. The CDR3 DNA sequence: TGTGCCAGCAGTGAATTAGCGGATCCTCGGGAGACCCAGTACTTC. Translation gives CASSELADPRETQYF.

Details on this clone: A read error may account for a junction end that differs from germline. J is TRBJ1-4 and V is TRBV18; 9 nucleotides match TRBD1. Germline lookup yields CDR1 KGHSH and CDR2 LQKENI. The CDR3 runs to 14 residues. The DNA for the CDR3 is TGTGCCAGCTCCCCACAGGGGGCGCCTGAAAAACTGTTTTTT. Protein product: CASSPQGAPEKLFF.

This chain uses TRBV5-6 with TRBJ2-7; 9 bases are a match to TRBD2. Germline-derived CDR1 and CDR2 are SGHDT and YYEEEE. This CDR3 is 14 amino acids long. V dropped 7 bases and J dropped 2; count of bases not matched to a gene: 7. This chain's CDR3 is CASLGTSSPYEQYF. Written as DNA, the CDR3 is TGTGCCAGCCTCGGGACTAGCAGCCCCTACGAGCAGTACTTC. Full variable domain (remainder filled in from reference TRBV5-6 and TRBJ2-7): DAGVTQSPTHLIKTRGQQVTLRCSPKSGHDTVSWYQQALGQGPQFIFQYYEEEERQRGNFPDRFSGHQFPNYSSELNVNALLLGDSALYLCASLGTSSPYEQYFGPGTRLTVT.

The chain employs TRBV30 and TRBJ1-4, with 9 nucleotides matching TRBD1. Germline CDR1 is GTSNPN and CDR2 is SVGIG (reference sequence). There are 12 residues in the CDR3. V gave up 8 bases and J gave up 10 bases; unmatched junction bases: 8. The CDR3 DNA reads as TGTGCCGGCAGGACAGGGGTGGGAAAACTGTTTTTT. This gives the protein CAGRTGVGKLFF.

This clone was seen just once. The chain combines TRBV9 with TRBJ2-7; D is unresolved. The CDR3 has 14 amino acids. Trimming took 4 bases from V and 0 from J, leaving 11 bases between them. Germline CDR1 and CDR2: SGDLS and YYNGEE. CDR3 sequence: CASSSRHSSYEQYF. In DNA form, the CDR3 reads TGTGCCAGCAGCTCCCGACATTCCTCCTACGAGCAGTACTTC.

The chain employs TRBV30 and TRBJ2-7, with a possible D match to TRBD1 (5 bases). The CDR3 sequence is 12 residues long. CDR1 is GTSNPN, CDR2 SVGIG, per germline (reference sequence). The V end was cut by 3 bases, the J end by 0 bases, with 6 bases between. Here the CDR3 DNA reads TGTGCCTGGAGGGACACCTCCTACGAGCAGTACTTC. It specifies CAWRDTSYEQYF. The variable domain in full, with the rest retrieved from reference TRBV30 and TRBJ2-7, is SQTIHQWPATLVQPVGSPLSLECTVEGTSNPNLYWYRQAAGRGLQLLFYSVGIGQISSEVPQNLSASRPQDRQFILSSKKLLLSDSGFYLCAWRDTSYEQYFGPGTRLTVT.